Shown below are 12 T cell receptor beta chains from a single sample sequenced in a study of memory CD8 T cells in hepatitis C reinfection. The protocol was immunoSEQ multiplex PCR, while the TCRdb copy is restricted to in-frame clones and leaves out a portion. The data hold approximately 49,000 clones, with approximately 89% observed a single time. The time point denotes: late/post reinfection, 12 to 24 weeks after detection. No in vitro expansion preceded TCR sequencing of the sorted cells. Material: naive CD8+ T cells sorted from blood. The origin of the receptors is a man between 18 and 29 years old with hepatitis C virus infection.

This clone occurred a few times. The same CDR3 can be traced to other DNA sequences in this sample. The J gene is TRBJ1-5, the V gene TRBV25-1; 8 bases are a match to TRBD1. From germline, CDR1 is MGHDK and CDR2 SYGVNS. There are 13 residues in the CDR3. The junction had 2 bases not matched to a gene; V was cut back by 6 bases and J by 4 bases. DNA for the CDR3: TGTGCCAGCAGCGGACAGGGTAATCAGCCCCAGCATTTT. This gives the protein CASSGQGNQPQHF.

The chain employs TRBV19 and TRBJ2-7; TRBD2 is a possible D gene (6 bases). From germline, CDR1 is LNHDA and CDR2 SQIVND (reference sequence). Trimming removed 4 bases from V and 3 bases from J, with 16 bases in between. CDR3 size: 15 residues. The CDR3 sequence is CASSTGSGSFYEQYF. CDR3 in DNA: TGTGCCAGTAGTACGGGTAGCGGCTCCTTCTACGAGCAGTACTTC.

This CDR3 is CASSDGTGSRAQGYTF. The CDR3 bases are TGTGCCAGCAGCGACGGAACAGGGTCTCGCGCGCAGGGCTACACCTTC. This chain connects TRBV7-9 to TRBJ1-2, with D perhaps matching TRBD1 (6 bases). Trimming shortened V by 5 bases and J by 8 bases, and 24 bases separated the two germline ends. The CDR3 covers 16 residues. Germline CDR1 is SEHNR and CDR2 is FQNEAQ (reference sequence).

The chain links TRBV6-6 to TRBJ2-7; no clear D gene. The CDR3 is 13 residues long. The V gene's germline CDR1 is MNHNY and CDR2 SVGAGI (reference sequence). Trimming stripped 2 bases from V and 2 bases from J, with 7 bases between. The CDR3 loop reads CASSYPDAYEQYF. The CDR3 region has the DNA TGTGCCAGCAGTTACCCAGATGCCTACGAGCAGTACTTC.

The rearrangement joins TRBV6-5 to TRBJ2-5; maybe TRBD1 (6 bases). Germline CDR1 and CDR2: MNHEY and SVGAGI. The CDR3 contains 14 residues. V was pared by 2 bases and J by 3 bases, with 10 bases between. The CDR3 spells CASSYEGEKETQYF. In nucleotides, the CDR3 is TGTGCCAGCAGTTACGAGGGGGAGAAAGAGACCCAGTACTTC.

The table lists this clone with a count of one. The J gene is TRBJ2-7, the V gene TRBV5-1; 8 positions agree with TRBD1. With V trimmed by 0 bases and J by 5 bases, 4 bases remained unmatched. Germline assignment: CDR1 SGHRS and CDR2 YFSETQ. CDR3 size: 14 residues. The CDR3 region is CASSLGTGIHEQYF. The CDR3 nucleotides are TGCGCCAGCAGCTTGGGGACAGGGATCCACGAGCAGTACTTC.

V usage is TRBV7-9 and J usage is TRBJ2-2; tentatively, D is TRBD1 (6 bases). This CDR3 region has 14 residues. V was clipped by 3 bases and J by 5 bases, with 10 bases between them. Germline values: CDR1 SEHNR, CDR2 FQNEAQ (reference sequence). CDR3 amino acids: CASSFQGTTGELFF. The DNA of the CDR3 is TGTGCCAGCAGCTTCCAGGGGACAACCGGGGAGCTGTTTTTT.

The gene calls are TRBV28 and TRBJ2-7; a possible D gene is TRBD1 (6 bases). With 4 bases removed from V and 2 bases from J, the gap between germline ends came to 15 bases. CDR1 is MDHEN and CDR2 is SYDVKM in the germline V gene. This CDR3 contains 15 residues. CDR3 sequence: CASSSPRTGTYEQYV. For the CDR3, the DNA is TGTGCCAGCAGTTCCCCCCGCACAGGGACCTACGAGCAGTACGTC.

This CDR3 is CASSFDPGAVREQYF. CDR3 DNA: TGCGCCAGCAGCTTTGACCCTGGGGCAGTCCGAGAGCAGTACTTC. The chain uses TRBV5-1 and TRBJ2-5; a possible D gene is TRBD1 (5 bases). Per germline, CDR1 SGHRS and CDR2 YFSETQ. The CDR3 runs 15 residues. The V gene lost 2 bases and the J gene lost 11 bases, with 22 bases spanning the gap.

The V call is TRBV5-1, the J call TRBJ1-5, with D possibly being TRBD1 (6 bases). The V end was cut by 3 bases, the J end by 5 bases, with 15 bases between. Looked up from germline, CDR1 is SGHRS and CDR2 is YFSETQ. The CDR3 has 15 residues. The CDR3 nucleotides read TGCGCCAGCAGCTCCGGCCTGGACAGCCATCAGCCCCAGCATTTT. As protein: CASSSGLDSHQPQHF.

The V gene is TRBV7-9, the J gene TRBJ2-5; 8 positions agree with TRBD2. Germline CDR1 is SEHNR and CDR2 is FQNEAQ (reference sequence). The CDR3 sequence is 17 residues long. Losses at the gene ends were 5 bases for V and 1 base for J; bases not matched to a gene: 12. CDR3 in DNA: TGTGCCAGCAGCCCGACGGGAGGGGGTTACGTCCAAGAGACCCAGTACTTC. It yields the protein CASSPTGGGYVQETQYF. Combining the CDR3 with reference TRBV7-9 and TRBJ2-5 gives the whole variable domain DTGVSQNPRHKITKRGQNVTFRCDPISEHNRLYWYRQTLGQGPEFLTYFQNEAQLEKSRLLSDRFSAERPKGSFSTLEIQRTEQGDSAMYLCASSPTGGGYVQETQYFGPGTRLLVL.

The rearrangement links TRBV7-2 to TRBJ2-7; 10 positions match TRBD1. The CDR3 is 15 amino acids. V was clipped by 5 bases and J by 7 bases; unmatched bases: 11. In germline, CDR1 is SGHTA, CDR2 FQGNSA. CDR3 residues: CASSIRDRGVEEQYF. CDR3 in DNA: TGTGCCAGCAGCATCCGGGACAGGGGAGTGGAGGAGCAGTACTTC.